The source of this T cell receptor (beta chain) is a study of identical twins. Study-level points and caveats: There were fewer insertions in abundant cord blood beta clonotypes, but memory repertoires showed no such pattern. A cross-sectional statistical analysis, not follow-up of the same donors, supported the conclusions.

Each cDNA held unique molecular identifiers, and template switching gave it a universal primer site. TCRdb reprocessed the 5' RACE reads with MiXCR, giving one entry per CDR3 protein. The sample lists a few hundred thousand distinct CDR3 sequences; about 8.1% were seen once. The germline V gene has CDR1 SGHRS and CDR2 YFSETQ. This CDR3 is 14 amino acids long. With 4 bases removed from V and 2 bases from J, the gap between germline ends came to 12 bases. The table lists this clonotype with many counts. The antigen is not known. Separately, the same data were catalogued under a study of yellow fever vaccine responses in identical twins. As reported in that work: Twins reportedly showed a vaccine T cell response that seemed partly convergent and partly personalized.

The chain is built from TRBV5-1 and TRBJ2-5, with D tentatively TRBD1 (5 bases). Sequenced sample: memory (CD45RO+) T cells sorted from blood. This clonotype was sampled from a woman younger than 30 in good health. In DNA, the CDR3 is TGCGCCAGCAGCATGACAGTGGGGCAAGAGACCCAGTACTTC. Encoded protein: CASSMTVGQETQYF.